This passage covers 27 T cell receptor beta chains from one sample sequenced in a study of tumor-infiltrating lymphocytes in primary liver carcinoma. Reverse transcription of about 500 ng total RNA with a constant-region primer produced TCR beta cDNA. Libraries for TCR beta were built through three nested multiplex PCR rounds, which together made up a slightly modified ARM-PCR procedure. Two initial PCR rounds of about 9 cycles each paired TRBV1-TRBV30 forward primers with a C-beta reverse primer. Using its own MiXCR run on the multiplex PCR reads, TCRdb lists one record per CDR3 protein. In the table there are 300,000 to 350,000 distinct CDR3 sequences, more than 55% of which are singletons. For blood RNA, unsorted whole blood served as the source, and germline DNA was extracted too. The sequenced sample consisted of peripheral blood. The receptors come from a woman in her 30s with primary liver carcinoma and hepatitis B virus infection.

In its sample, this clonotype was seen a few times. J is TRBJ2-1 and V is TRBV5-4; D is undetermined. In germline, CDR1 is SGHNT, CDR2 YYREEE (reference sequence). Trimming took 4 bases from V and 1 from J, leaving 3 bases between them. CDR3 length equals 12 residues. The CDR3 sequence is CASSGSYNEQFF. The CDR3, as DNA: TGTGCCAGCAGCGGATCCTACAATGAGCAGTTCTTC.

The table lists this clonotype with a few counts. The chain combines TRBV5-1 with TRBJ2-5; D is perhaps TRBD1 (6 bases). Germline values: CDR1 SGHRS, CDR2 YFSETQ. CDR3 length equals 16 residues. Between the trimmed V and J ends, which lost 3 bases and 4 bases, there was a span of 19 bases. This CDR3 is CASSSASRLGGETQYF. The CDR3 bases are TGCGCCAGCAGCTCTGCGAGCAGGTTAGGGGGAGAGACCCAGTACTTC.

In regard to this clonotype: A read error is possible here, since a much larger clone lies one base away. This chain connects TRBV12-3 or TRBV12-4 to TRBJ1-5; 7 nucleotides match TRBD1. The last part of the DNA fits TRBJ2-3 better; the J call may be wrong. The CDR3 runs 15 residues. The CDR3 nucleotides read TGTGCCAGCAGTTTTGCCAGGGGGAGCGGTCAGCCCCAGTATTTT. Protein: CASSFARGSGQPQYF.

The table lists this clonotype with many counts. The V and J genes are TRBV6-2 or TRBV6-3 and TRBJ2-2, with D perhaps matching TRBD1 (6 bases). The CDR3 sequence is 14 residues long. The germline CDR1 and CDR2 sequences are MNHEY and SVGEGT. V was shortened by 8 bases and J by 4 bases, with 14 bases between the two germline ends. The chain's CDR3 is CASGGRVITGELFF. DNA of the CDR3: TGTGCCAGCGGGGGCAGGGTTATCACCGGGGAGCTGTTTTTT.

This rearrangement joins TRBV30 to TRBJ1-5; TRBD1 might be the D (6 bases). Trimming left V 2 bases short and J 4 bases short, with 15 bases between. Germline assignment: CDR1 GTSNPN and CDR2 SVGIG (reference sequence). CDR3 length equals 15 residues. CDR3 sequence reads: CAWSTSGTSNQPQHF. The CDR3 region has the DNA TGTGCCTGGAGTACAAGCGGGACATCTAATCAGCCCCAGCATTTT.

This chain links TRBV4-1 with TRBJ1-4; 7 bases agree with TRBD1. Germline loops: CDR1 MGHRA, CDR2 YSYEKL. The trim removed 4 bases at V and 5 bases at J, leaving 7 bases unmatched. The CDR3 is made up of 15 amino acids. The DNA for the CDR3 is TGCGCCAGCAGCCCCCACGGGACAGACAATGAAAAACTGTTTTTT. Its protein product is CASSPHGTDNEKLFF.

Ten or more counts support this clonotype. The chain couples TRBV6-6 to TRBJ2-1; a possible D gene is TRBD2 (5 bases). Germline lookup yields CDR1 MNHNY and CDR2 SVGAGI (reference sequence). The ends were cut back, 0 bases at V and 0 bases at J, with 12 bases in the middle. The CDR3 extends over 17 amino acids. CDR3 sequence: CASSYSSLGSSYNEQFF. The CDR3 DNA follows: TGTGCCAGCAGTTACTCGTCCTTAGGGAGCTCCTACAATGAGCAGTTCTTC.

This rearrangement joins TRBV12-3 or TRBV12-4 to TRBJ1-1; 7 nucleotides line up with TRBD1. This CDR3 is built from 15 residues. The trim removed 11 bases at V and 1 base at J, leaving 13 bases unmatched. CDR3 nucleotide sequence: TGTGCCGGTAGGTCGACAGGGAGAACGAACACTGAAGCTTTCTTT. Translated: CAGRSTGRTNTEAFF.

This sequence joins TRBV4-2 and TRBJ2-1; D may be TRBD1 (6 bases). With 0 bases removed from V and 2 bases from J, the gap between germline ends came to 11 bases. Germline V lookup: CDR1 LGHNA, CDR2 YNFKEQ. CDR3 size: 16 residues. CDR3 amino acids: CASSQDRQGPYNEQFF. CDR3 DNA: TGTGCCAGCAGCCAAGACCGCCAGGGGCCCTACAATGAGCAGTTCTTC.

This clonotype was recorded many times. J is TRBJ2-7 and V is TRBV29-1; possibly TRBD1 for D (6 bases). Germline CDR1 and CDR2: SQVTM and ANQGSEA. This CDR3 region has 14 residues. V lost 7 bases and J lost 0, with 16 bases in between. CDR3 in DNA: TGCAGCGCTATTCTCCGGGACATCTCCTACGAGCAGTACTTC. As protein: CSAILRDISYEQYF.

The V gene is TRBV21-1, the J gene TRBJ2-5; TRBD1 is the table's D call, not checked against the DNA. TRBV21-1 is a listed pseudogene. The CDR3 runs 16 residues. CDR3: CASSKKGASLRLKQYF. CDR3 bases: TGTGCCAGCAGCAAAAAGGGGGCTAGCCTTCGACTAAAACAGTACTTC.

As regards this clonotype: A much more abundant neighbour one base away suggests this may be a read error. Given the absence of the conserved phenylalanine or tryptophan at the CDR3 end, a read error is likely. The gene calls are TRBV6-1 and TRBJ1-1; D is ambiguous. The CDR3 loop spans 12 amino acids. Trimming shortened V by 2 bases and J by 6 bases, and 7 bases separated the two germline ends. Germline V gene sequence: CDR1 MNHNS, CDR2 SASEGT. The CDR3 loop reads CASSELVSEAFY. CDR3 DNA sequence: TGTGCCAGCAGTGAATTGGTATCTGAAGCTTTCTAT.

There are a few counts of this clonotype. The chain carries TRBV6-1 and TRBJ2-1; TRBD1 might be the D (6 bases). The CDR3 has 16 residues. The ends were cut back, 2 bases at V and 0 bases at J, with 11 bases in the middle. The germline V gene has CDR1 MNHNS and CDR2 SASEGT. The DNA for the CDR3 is TGTGCCAGCAGTGAATCGTTGACAGGCTCCTACAATGAGCAGTTCTTC. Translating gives CASSESLTGSYNEQFF.

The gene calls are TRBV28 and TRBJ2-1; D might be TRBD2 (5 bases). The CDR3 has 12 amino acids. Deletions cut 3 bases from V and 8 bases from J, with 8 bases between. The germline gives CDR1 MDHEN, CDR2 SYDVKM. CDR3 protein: CASSFLRDEQFF. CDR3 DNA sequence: TGTGCCAGCAGTTTTTTGAGGGATGAGCAGTTCTTC. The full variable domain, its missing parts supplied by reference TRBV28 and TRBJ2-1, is DVKVTQSSRYLVKRTGEKVFLECVQDMDHENMFWYRQDPGLGLRLIYFSYDVKMKEKGDIPEGYSVSREKKERFSLILESASTNQTSMYLCASSFLRDEQFFGPGTRLTVL.

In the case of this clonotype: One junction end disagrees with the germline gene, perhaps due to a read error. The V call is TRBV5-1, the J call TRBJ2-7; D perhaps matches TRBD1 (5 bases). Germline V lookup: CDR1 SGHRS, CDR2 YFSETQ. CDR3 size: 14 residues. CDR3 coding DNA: TGCGCCTGCAGCTTGTCAGGGATTGCCTACGAGCAGTACTTC. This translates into CACSLSGIAYEQYF.

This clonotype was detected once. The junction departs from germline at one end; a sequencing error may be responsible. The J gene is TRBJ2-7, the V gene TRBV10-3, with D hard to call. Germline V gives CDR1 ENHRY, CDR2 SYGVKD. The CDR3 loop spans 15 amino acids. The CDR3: CAISESPAASYVQYF. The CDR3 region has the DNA TGTGCCATCAGTGAGTCCCCAGCTGCTTCGTACGTGCAGTACTTC.

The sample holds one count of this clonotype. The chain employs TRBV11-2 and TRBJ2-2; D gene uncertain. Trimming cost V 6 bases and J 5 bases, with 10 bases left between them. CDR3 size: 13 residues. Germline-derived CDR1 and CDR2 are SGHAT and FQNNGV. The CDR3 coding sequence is TGTGCCAGCAGATCAGGTCGGACCGGGGAGCTGTTTTTT. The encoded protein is CASRSGRTGELFF.

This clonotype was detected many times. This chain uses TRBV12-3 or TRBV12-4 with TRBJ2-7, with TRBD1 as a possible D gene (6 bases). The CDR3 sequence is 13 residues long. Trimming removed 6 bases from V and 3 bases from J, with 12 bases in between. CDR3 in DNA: TGTGCCAGCAGCCACGGGACACACTACGAGCAGTACTTC. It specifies CASSHGTHYEQYF.

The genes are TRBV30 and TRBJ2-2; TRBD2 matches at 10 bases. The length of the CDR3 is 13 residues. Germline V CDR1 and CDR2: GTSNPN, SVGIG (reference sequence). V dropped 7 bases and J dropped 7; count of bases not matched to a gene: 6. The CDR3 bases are TGTGCCTTCCAACTAGCGGGACACGGGGAGCTGTTTTTT. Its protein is CAFQLAGHGELFF.

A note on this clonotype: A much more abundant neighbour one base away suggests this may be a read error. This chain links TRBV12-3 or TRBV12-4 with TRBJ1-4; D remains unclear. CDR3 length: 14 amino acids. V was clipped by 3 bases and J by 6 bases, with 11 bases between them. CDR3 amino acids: CASSFGRNYEKLFF. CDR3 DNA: TGTGCCAGCAGTTTTGGAAGGAATTATGAAAAACTGTTTTTT.

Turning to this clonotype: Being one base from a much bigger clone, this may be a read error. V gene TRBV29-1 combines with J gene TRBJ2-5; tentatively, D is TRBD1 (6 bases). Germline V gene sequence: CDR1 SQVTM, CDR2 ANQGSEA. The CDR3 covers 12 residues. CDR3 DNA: TGCAGCGTTGAAGGCAGGGGAGAGACCAAGTACTTC. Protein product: CSVEGRGETKYF.

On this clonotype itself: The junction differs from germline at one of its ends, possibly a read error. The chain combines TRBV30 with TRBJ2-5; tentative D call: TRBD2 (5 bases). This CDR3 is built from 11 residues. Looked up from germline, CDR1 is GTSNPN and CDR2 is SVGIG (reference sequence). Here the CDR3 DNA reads TGTGCCCGGAGTGTACGGGATCGGCAGTACTTC. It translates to CARSVRDRQYF.

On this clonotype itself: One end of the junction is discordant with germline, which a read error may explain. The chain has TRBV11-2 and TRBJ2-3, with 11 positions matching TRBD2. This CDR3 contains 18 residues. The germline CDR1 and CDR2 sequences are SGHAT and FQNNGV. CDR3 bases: TGTGCCGGCAGCTTAGTATTAGCGGGAGGGCCTGGTGAAGATACGCAGTATTTT. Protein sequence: CAGSLVLAGGPGEDTQYF.

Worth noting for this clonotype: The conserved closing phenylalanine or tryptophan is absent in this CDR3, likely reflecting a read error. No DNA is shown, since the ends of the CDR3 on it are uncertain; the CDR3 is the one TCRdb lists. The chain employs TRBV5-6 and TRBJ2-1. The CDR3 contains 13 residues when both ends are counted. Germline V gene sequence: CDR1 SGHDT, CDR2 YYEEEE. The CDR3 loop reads CASSYITDNEQSI.

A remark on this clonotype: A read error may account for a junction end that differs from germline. The CDR3 DNA sequence: TGTGCCAGCAGCTCGAGCGGACTAGCAGATTCCACCGGGGAGCTGTCTTTT. Protein product: CASSSSGLADSTGELSF. The chain uses TRBV11-3 and TRBJ2-2; 8 bases line up with TRBD2. Germline V gene data show CDR1 as SGHNT and CDR2 as YENEEA. CDR3 length equals 17 residues.

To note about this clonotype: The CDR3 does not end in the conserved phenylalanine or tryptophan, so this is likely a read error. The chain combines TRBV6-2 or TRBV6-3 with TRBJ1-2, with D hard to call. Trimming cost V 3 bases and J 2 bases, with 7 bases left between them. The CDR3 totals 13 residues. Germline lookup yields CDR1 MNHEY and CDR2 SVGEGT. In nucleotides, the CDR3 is TGTGCCAGCAGTTATAGGACGAACTATGGCTACACCTCC. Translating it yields CASSYRTNYGYTS.

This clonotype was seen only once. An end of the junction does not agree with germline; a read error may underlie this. The CDR3 DNA reads TGTGCCAGCAGTTTAGGTTATAGCAATCAGCCCCATCATTTT. This encodes CASSLGYSNQPHHF. This sequence joins TRBV28 and TRBJ1-5; D gene uncertain. This CDR3 is 14 amino acids long. The germline V gene encodes CDR1 MDHEN and CDR2 SYDVKM.